This passage covers 25 T cell receptor beta chains from one sample sequenced in a study of CD8 T cells in Susac syndrome. With random hexamers, 0.5 to 1 ug RNA was reverse transcribed. MiXCR, applied by TCRdb to the immunoSEQ multiplex PCR reads, yields one record per CDR3 protein. This table has 210,000 or so distinct CDR3 sequences, about 90% appearing once. The specimen sequenced was CD8+ T cells from PBMCs. The receptors derive from a human donor with multiple sclerosis.

This chain uses TRBV5-5 with TRBJ2-7; TRBD1 aligns across 10 bases. The CDR3 length is 15 residues. Trimming took 6 bases from V and 3 from J; bases not matched to a gene: 9. Germline CDR1 is SGHKS and CDR2 is YYEKEE (reference sequence). CDR3 in DNA: TGTGCCAGCATCCCCGGGACAGGGGCCGTCTACGAGCAGTACTTC. It yields the protein CASIPGTGAVYEQYF.

The CDR3 is CASSGGLGEETQYF. In DNA, the CDR3 is TGCGCCAGCTCCGGTGGGTTGGGAGAGGAGACCCAGTACTTC. The chain joins TRBV5-1 to TRBJ2-5; possible D gene TRBD2, 5 bases. V gave up 7 bases and J gave up 5 bases, with 18 bases separating them. This CDR3 is built from 14 residues. Germline V gene data show CDR1 as SGHRS and CDR2 as YFSETQ. Complete variable domain (other parts from reference TRBV5-1 and TRBJ2-5): KAGVTQTPRYLIKTRGQQVTLSCSPISGHRSVSWYQQTPGQGLQFLFEYFSETQRNKGNFPGRFSGRQFSNSRSEMNVSTLELGDSALYLCASSGGLGEETQYFGPGTRLLVL.

The chain uses TRBV9 and TRBJ2-1, with D possibly being TRBD2 (6 bases). This CDR3 has 13 amino acids. V lost 3 bases and J lost 9, with 13 bases in between. CDR1 SGDLS and CDR2 YYNGEE come from the germline V gene. CDR3 nucleotide sequence: TGTGCCAGCAGCGGACTTACGACTAGTGAGCAGTTCTTC. Protein sequence: CASSGLTTSEQFF.

The chain has TRBV3-1 and TRBJ2-3; TRBD2 is a possible D gene (6 bases). V dropped 7 bases and J dropped 2 bases, with 13 bases sitting between them. Per the germline V gene, CDR1 is LGHDT and CDR2 is YNNKEL (reference sequence). This CDR3 is 14 amino acids long. CDR3 region: CASTATGVTDTQYF. The CDR3 region has the DNA TGTGCCAGCACCGCAACGGGGGTCACAGATACGCAGTATTTT.

The gene calls are TRBV13 and TRBJ2-1, with 11 bases aligning to TRBD2. V shed 5 bases and J 5 bases; nucleotides not matched to a gene: 5. Germline-derived CDR1 and CDR2 are PRHDT and FYEKMQ (reference sequence). The CDR3 runs to 15 residues. CDR3 sequence reads: CASSAGLAVNNEQFF. CDR3 in DNA: TGTGCCAGCAGCGCGGGACTAGCGGTAAACAATGAGCAGTTCTTC.

This chain links TRBV29-1 with TRBJ2-1; D uncertain. Germline-derived CDR1 and CDR2 are SQVTM and ANQGSEA. The CDR3 has 12 amino acids. V was trimmed by 5 bases and J by 4 bases, leaving 9 bases between them. The CDR3 DNA follows: TGCAGCGTTATAGTAGGGTACAATGAGCAGTTCTTC. It codes for CSVIVGYNEQFF.

This sequence joins TRBV12-3 or TRBV12-4 and TRBJ1-1; no definite D call. This CDR3 contains 15 residues. Trimming removed 5 bases from V and 0 bases from J, with 13 bases in between. CDR3 DNA: TGTGCCAGCAGTCCCGAGGCCCCTCTGAACACTGAAGCTTTCTTT. It is translated as CASSPEAPLNTEAFF.

This chain links TRBV6-2 or TRBV6-3 with TRBJ1-5, with TRBD1 as a possible D gene (6 bases). The CDR3 has 14 residues. CDR1 and CDR2 (germline): MNHEY, SVGEGT. The germline V and J ends were trimmed by 2 bases and 5 bases, with 10 bases remaining between them. The CDR3, as DNA: TGTGCCAGCAGTTACGGGACAAGGCATCAGCCCCAGCATTTT. It yields the protein CASSYGTRHQPQHF.

This rearrangement joins TRBV19 to TRBJ1-5; 7 bases agree with TRBD1. Germline-derived CDR1 and CDR2 are LNHDA and SQIVND (reference sequence). The length of the CDR3 is 12 residues. Trimming at V came to 10 bases and at J to 4 bases, leaving 4 bases not matched to a gene. CDR3 coding DNA: TGTGCCACCCCGACAGGGAATCAGCCCCAGCATTTT. Its protein product is CATPTGNQPQHF. Full variable domain (rest looked up from reference TRBV19 and TRBJ1-5): DGGITQSPKYLFRKEGQNVTLSCEQNLNHDAMYWYRQDPGQGLRLIYYSQIVNDFQKGDIAEGYSVSREKKESFPLTVTSAQKNPTAFYLCATPTGNQPQHFGDGTRLSIL.

The J gene is TRBJ2-2, the V gene TRBV2; TRBD2 aligns across 9 bases. CDR3 size: 17 residues. The ends lost 10 bases at V and 4 bases at J; junction bases unmatched: 16. CDR1 SNHLY and CDR2 FYNNEI come from the germline V gene. The CDR3 loop reads CATLLQTSGKITGELFF. The CDR3 DNA reads TGTGCCACCCTGCTCCAGACTAGCGGCAAAATCACCGGGGAGCTGTTTTTT.

This chain links TRBV15 with TRBJ2-3; D is uncertain. V lost 4 bases and J lost 1, with 21 bases in between. CDR3 length: 18 amino acids. The germline V gene has CDR1 LNHNV and CDR2 YYDKDF (reference sequence). The CDR3, as DNA: TGTGCCACCAGCATATCTCGTGACCAGACCTTGGGCACAGATACGCAGTATTTT. Translated: CATSISRDQTLGTDTQYF.

The chain couples TRBV19 to TRBJ2-1; 7 bases line up with TRBD2. Unmatched junction bases numbered 13, after V lost 3 bases and J lost 8 bases. This CDR3 has 16 residues. The germline CDR1 and CDR2 sequences are LNHDA and SQIVND (reference sequence). Written as DNA, the CDR3 is TGTGCCAGTAGTATCTTAACGGGAGGAGGATTGGATGAGCAGTTCTTC. Translating gives CASSILTGGGLDEQFF.

This sequence joins TRBV6-5 and TRBJ1-3; no definite D call. The CDR3 is made up of 16 amino acids. Trimming pared 4 bases from V and 2 bases from J, leaving 15 bases between. Germline V CDR1 and CDR2: MNHEY, SVGAGI. The CDR3 protein is CASSSNVVVAGNTIYF. DNA for the CDR3: TGTGCCAGCAGTTCCAATGTGGTAGTGGCTGGAAACACCATATATTTT.

Written as DNA, the CDR3 is TGTGCCAGCAGTTTACTTGGGGGGGGGAATTCACCCCTCCACTTT. Protein product: CASSLLGGGNSPLHF. J is TRBJ1-6 and V is TRBV12-3 or TRBV12-4; D is possibly TRBD1 (5 bases). The CDR3 extends over 15 amino acids. V lost 2 bases to trimming and J lost 7 bases, with 12 bases between them.

The chain recombines TRBV7-9 with TRBJ2-2, with 7 nucleotides matching TRBD2. This CDR3 region has 18 residues. Per the germline V gene, CDR1 is SEHNR and CDR2 is FQNEAQ (reference sequence). V lost 7 bases to trimming and J lost 4 bases; unmatched junction nucleotides: 18. For the CDR3, the DNA is TGTGCCAGCATGCCCCTAACCGGGACGTCGGGGGGCACCGGGGAGCTGTTTTTT. Translating it yields CASMPLTGTSGGTGELFF.

The chain has TRBV19 and TRBJ1-5; 8 nucleotides align to TRBD1. This CDR3 contains 14 residues. Germline V gene sequence: CDR1 LNHDA, CDR2 SQIVND (reference sequence). Unmatched junction bases numbered 6, after V lost 6 bases and J lost 5 bases. As DNA, the CDR3 is TGTGCCAGTAGCGACAGGGGAGTAGATCAGCCCCAGCATTTT. Protein: CASSDRGVDQPQHF.

The chain recombines TRBV2 with TRBJ2-5; TRBD2 aligns across 13 bases. The CDR3 consists of 16 residues. Looked up from germline, CDR1 is SNHLY and CDR2 is FYNNEI. V dropped 4 bases and J dropped 7; count of bases not matched to a gene: 9. The CDR3 nucleotides are TGTGCCAGCAGTGGGGCTCGGACTAGCGGGGGTATGACCCAGTACTTC. Protein product: CASSGARTSGGMTQYF.

The chain recombines TRBV11-1 with TRBJ2-6; tentative D call: TRBD1 (6 bases). There are 21 residues in the CDR3. The germline gives CDR1 SGHAT, CDR2 FQDESV (reference sequence). V was clipped by 1 base and J by 0 bases, with 22 bases between them. Written as DNA, the CDR3 is TGTGCCAGCAGCTTAGAGACGGGACACCACACCTCTCGCTCTGGGGCCAACGTCCTGACTTTC. Its translation is CASSLETGHHTSRSGANVLTF.

The rearrangement uses TRBV19 and TRBJ2-2, with no clear D. CDR3 length: 11 amino acids. Trimming removed 7 bases at V and 6 bases at J, with 6 bases between. CDR1 is LNHDA, CDR2 SQIVND, per germline (reference sequence). CDR3 amino acids: CASTAAGELFF. CDR3 in DNA: TGTGCCAGTACGGCGGCCGGGGAGCTGTTTTTT.

The J gene is TRBJ1-3, the V gene TRBV15; D possibly corresponds to TRBD1 (5 bases). The CDR3 sequence is 12 residues long. Trimming removed 11 bases from V and 1 base from J, with 9 bases in between. CDR1 is LNHNV and CDR2 is YYDKDF in the germline V gene (reference sequence). In DNA form, the CDR3 reads TGTGCCGAGACAGCTTCTGGAAACACCATATATTTT. This codes for CAETASGNTIYF.

This rearrangement joins TRBV9 to TRBJ1-1, with D tentatively TRBD1 (5 bases). This CDR3 is built from 14 residues. Germline V gene sequence: CDR1 SGDLS, CDR2 YYNGEE. Trimming took off 4 bases at V and 6 bases at J, with 16 bases between the two ends. The CDR3 loop reads CASSPGTPGAEAFF. DNA for the CDR3: TGTGCCAGCAGCCCCGGGACCCCTGGCGCTGAAGCTTTCTTT. Complete variable domain (other parts from reference TRBV9 and TRBJ1-1): DSGVTQTPKHLITATGQRVTLRCSPRSGDLSVYWYQQSLDQGLQFLIQYYNGEERAKGNILERFSAQQFPDLHSELNLSSLELGDSALYFCASSPGTPGAEAFFGQGTRLTVV.

This clonotype was seen a handful of times. The chain links TRBV9 to TRBJ2-4; possibly TRBD2 for D (5 bases). CDR1 is SGDLS, CDR2 YYNGEE, per germline. V lost 0 bases and J 1 base, leaving 5 bases between the germline ends. The CDR3 totals 14 residues. For the CDR3, the DNA is TGTGCCAGCAGCGTAGGAGGGGCCAAAAACATTCAGTACTTC. It is translated as CASSVGGAKNIQYF.

The rearrangement uses TRBV11-2 and TRBJ2-3; the match to TRBD2 covers 11 bases. V was clipped by 1 base and J by 8 bases; unmatched bases: 17. This CDR3 comprises 19 residues. CDR1 SGHAT and CDR2 FQNNGV come from the germline V gene. For the CDR3, the DNA is TGTGCCAGCAGCTTAGGAGGGGCCCTAGCGGGGGGCCCCTCCGGTACGCAGTATTTT. Translating gives CASSLGGALAGGPSGTQYF.

V gene TRBV29-1 combines with J gene TRBJ1-2; 8 bases fit TRBD1. Germline CDR1 and CDR2: SQVTM and ANQGSEA. CDR3 size: 15 residues. The V and J ends lost 1 base and 6 bases, in that order; junction bases with no gene match: 10. The CDR3 DNA is TGCAGCGTTGAAGTAGGAGCAGGGGGCGCGGATGGCTACACCTTC. This translates into CSVEVGAGGADGYTF. Supplemented by reference TRBV29-1 and TRBJ1-2, the full variable domain reads SAVISQKPSRDICQRGTSLTIQCQVDSQVTMMFWYRQQPGQSLTLIATANQGSEATYESGFVIDKFPISRPNLTFSTLTVSNMSPEDSSIYLCSVEVGAGGADGYTFGSGTRLTVV.

V is TRBV12-3 or TRBV12-4 and J is TRBJ1-5, with 10 bases identical to TRBD1. Unmatched junction bases numbered 8, after V lost 3 bases and J lost 6 bases. CDR3 size: 16 residues. For the CDR3, the DNA is TGTGCCAGCAGTTTTTTAGGACAGGGGGACGGTCAGCCCCAGCATTTT. It translates to CASSFLGQGDGQPQHF.